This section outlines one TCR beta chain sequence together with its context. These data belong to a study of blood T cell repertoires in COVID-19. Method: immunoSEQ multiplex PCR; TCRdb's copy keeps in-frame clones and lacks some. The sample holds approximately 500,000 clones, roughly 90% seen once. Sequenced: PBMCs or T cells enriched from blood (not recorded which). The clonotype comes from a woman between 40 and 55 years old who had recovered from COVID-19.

DNA for the CDR3: TGCGCCAGCAGCGACTCCGGGACAGGGCTCGGGGAGCTGTTTTTT. Translating it yields CASSDSGTGLGELFF. The chain uses TRBV5-1 and TRBJ2-2; 9 bases are shared with TRBD1. The V gene end was trimmed by 4 bases and the J gene end by 7 bases; junction bases not matched to a gene: 8. This CDR3 has 15 residues. CDR1 and CDR2 from the germline V gene are SGHRS and YFSETQ.